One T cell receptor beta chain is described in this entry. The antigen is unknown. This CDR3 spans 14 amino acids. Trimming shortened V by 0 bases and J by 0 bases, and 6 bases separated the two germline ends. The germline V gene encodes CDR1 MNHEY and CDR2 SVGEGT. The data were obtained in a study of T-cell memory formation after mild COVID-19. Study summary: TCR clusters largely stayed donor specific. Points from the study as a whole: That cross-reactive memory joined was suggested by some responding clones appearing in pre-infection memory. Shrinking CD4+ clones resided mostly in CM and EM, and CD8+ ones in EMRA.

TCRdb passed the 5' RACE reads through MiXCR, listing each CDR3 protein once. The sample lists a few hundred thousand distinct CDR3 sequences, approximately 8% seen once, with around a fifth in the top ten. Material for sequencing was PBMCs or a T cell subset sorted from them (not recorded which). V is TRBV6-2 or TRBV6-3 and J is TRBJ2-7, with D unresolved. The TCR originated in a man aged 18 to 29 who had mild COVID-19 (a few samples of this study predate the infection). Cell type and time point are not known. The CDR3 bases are TGTGCCAGCAGTTACTCGCCTCGCTCCTACGAGCAGTACGTC. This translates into CASSYSPRSYEQYV.